The clone carrying this T cell receptor (beta chain) was observed a single time. The V segment lost 1 base and the J segment 4 bases; nucleotides outside the gene matches: 6. The CDR3 loop spans 15 amino acids. CDR1 and CDR2 (germline): GTSNPN, SVGIG (reference sequence). The data originate from a study of CD8 T cells in Susac syndrome. From blood CD8+ and CD4+ T cells, the TCR beta chain was sequenced. Patients with stable or active relapsing-remitting disease, all of them treatment-naive, made up the multiple sclerosis controls. TEMRA cells were FACS-enriched and CD8+ and CD4+ T cells negatively isolated. RNA, at about 0.45 to 1 ug, was reverse transcribed with random hexamers. Amplification of TCR beta CDR3 spanned 54 Vbeta and 13 Jbeta via immunoSEQ multiplex PCR. TCRdb called the immunoSEQ multiplex PCR reads again in MiXCR, with one record for every CDR3 protein. The repertoire holds approximately 140,000 distinct CDR3 sequences, 75% to 90% seen once, with around 0.5% in the top ten.

Sequencing input: CD8+ T cells from PBMCs. The V gene is TRBV30, the J gene TRBJ2-3, with 9 nucleotides matching TRBD2. The origin of this receptor is a human donor with multiple sclerosis. CDR3 protein: CAWSAAGGVADTQYF. As DNA, the CDR3 is TGTGCCTGGAGTGCCGCGGGAGGGGTGGCAGATACGCAGTATTTT.